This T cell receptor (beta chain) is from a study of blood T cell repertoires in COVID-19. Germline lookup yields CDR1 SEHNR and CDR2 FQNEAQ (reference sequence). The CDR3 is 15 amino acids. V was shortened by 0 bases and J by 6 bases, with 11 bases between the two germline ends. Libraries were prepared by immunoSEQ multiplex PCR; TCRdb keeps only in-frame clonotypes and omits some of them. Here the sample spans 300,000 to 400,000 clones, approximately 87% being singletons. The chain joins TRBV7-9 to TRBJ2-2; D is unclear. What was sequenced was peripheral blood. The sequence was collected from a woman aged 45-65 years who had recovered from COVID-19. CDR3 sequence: CASSLAVLFAGELFF. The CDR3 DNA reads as TGTGCCAGCAGCTTAGCGGTACTGTTCGCCGGGGAGCTGTTTTTT. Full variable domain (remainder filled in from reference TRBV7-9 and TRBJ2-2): DTGVSQNPRHKITKRGQNVTFRCDPISEHNRLYWYRQTLGQGPEFLTYFQNEAQLEKSRLLSDRFSAERPKGSFSTLEIQRTEQGDSAMYLCASSLAVLFAGELFFGEGSRLTVL.